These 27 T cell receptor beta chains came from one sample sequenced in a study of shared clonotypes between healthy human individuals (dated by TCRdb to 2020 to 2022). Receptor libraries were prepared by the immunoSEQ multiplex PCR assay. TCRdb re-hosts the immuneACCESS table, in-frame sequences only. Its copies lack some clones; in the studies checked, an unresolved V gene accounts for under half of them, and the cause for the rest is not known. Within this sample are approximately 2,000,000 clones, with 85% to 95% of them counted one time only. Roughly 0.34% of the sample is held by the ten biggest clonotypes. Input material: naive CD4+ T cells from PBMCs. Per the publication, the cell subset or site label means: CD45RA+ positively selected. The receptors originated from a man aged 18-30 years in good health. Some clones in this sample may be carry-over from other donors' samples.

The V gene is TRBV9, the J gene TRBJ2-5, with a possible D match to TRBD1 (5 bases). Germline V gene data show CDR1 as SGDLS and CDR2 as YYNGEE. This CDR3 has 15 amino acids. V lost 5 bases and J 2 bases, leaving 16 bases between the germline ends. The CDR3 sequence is CASSYGALVQETQYF. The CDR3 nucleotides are TGTGCCAGCAGTTATGGGGCTTTAGTGCAAGAGACCCAGTACTTC. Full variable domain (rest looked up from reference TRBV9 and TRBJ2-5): DSGVTQTPKHLITATGQRVTLRCSPRSGDLSVYWYQQSLDQGLQFLIQYYNGEERAKGNILERFSAQQFPDLHSELNLSSLELGDSALYFCASSYGALVQETQYFGPGTRLLVL.

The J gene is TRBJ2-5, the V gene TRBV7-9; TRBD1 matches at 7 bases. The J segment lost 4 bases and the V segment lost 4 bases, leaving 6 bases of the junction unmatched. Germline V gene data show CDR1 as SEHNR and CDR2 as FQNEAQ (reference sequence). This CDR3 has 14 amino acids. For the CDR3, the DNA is TGTGCCAGCAGCTCCACAGGGGTCTCAGAGACCCAGTACTTC. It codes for CASSSTGVSETQYF.

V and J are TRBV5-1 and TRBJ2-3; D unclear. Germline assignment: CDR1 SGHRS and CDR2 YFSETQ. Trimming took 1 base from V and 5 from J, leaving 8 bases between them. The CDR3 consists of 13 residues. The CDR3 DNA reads TGCGCCAGCAGCTTGACGGTGGAAGATACGCAGTATTTT. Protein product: CASSLTVEDTQYF.

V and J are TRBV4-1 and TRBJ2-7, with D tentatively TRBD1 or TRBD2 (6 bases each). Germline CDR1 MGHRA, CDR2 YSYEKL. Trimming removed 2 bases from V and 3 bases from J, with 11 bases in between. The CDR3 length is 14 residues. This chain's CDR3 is CASSQKGGHYEQYF. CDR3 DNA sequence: TGCGCCAGCAGCCAAAAGGGGGGACACTACGAGCAGTACTTC.

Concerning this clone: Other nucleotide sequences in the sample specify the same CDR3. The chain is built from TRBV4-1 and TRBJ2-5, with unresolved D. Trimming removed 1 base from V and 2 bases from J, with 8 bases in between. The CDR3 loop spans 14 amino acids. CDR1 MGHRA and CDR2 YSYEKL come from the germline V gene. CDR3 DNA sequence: TGCGCCAGCAGCCAAGTGACGCATCAAGAGACCCAGTACTTC. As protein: CASSQVTHQETQYF.

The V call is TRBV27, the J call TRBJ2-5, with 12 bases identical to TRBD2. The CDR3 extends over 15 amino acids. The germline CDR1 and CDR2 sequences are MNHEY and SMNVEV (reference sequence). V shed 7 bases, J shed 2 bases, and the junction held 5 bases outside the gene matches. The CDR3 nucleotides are TGTGCCAGCAACTTTGGACTAGCGGGACAAGAGACCCAGTACTTC. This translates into CASNFGLAGQETQYF.

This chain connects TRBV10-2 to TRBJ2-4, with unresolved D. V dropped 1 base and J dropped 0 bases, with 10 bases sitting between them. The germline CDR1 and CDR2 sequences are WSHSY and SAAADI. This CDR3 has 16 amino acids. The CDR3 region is CASSEWPGEAKNIQYF. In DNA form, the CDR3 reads TGCGCCAGCAGTGAGTGGCCAGGAGAAGCCAAAAACATTCAGTACTTC.

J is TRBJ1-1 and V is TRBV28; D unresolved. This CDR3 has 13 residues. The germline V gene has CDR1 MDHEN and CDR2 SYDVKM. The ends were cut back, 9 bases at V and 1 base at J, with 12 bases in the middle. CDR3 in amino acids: CASLTHRNTEAFF. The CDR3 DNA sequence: TGTGCCAGTCTTACACATAGGAACACTGAAGCTTTCTTT.

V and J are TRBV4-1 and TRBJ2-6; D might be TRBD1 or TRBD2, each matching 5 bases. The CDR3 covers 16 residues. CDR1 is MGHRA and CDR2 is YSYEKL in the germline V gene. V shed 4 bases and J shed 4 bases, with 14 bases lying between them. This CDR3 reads CASSRGVLRGANVLTF. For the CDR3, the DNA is TGCGCCAGCAGCCGAGGGGTTTTACGGGGGGCCAACGTCCTGACTTTC.

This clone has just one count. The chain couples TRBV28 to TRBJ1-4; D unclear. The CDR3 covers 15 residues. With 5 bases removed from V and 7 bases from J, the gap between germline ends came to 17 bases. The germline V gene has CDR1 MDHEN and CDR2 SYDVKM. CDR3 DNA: TGTGCCAGCAGTCAACCCTACCTGCGGCGTGAAAAACTGTTTTTT. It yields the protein CASSQPYLRREKLFF.

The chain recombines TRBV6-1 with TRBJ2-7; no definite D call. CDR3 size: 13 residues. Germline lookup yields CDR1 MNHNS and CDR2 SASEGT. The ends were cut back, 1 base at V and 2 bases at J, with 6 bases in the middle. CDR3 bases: TGTGCCAGCAGTGAAGTGGGAACCTACGAGCAGTACTTC. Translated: CASSEVGTYEQYF.

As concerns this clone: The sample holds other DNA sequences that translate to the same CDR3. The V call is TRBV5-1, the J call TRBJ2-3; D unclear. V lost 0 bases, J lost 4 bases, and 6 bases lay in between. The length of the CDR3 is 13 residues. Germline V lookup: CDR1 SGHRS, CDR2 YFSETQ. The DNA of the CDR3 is TGCGCCAGCAGCTTGGGTCTAGCAGATACGCAGTATTTT. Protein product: CASSLGLADTQYF.

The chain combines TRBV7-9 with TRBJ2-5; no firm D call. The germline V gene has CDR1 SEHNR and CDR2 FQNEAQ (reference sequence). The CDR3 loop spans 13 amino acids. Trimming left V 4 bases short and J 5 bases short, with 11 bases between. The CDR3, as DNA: TGTGCCAGCAGCTACGGGCCGCTTGAGACCCAGTACTTC. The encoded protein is CASSYGPLETQYF.

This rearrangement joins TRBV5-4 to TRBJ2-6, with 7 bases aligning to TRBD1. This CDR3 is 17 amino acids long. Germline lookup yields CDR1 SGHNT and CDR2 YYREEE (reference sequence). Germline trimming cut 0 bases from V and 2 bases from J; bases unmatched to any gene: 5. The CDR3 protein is CASSLGQGVTGANVLTF. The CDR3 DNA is TGTGCCAGCAGCTTGGGACAGGGAGTGACTGGGGCCAACGTCCTGACTTTC. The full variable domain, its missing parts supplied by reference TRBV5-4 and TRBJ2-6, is ETGVTQSPTHLIKTRGQQVTLRCSSQSGHNTVSWYQQALGQGPQFIFQYYREEENGRGNFPPRFSGLQFPNYSSELNVNALELDDSALYLCASSLGQGVTGANVLTFGAGSRLTVL.

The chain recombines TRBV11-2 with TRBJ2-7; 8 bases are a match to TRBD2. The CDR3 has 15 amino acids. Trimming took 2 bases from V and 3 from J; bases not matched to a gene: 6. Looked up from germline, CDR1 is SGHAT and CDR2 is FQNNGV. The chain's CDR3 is CASSLTGGRGYEQYF. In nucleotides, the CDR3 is TGTGCCAGCAGCTTAACGGGGGGGCGAGGCTACGAGCAGTACTTC.

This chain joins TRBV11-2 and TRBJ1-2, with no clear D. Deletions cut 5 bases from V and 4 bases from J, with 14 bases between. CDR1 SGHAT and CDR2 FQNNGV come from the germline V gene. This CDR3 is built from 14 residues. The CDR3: CASSPMGYTYGYTF. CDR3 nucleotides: TGTGCCAGCAGCCCGATGGGGTACACCTATGGCTACACCTTC.

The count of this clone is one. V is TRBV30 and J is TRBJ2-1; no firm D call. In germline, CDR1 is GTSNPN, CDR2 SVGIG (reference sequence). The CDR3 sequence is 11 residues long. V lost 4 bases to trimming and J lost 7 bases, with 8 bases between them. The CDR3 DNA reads TGTGCCTGGACCGAGGCGAATGAGCAGTTCTTC. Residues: CAWTEANEQFF. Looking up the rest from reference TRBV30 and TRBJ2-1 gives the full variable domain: SQTIHQWPATLVQPVGSPLSLECTVEGTSNPNLYWYRQAAGRGLQLLFYSVGIGQISSEVPQNLSASRPQDRQFILSSKKLLLSDSGFYLCAWTEANEQFFGPGTRLTVL.

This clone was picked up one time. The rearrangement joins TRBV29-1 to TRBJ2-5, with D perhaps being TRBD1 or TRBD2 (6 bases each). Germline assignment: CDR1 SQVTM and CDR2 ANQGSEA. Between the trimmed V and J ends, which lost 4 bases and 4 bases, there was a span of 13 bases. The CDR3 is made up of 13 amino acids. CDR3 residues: CSVGWGAGETQYF. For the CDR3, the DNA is TGCAGCGTTGGATGGGGGGCCGGAGAGACCCAGTACTTC. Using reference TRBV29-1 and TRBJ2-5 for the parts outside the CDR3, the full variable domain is SAVISQKPSRDICQRGTSLTIQCQVDSQVTMMFWYRQQPGQSLTLIATANQGSEATYESGFVIDKFPISRPNLTFSTLTVSNMSPEDSSIYLCSVGWGAGETQYFGPGTRLLVL.

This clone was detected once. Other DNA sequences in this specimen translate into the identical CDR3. The CDR3 DNA reads TGTGCCAGCAGCGTAAGGGGATCTGGGGAGACCCAGTACTTC. Protein product: CASSVRGSGETQYF. The chain is built from TRBV9 and TRBJ2-5; perhaps TRBD1 as D (5 bases). In germline, CDR1 is SGDLS, CDR2 YYNGEE. Trimming removed 1 base at V and 5 bases at J, with 12 bases between. The CDR3 spans 14 residues.

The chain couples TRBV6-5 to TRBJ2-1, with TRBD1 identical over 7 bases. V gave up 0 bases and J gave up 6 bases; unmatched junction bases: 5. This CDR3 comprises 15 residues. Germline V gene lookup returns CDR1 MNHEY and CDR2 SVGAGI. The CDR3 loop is CASSYSRAGGNEQFF. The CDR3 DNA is TGTGCCAGCAGTTACTCGAGAGCAGGGGGCAATGAGCAGTTCTTC.

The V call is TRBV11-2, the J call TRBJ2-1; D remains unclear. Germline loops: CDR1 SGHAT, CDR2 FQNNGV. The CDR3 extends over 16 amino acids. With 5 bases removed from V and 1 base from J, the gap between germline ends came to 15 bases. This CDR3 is CASSPSLGGSYNEQFF. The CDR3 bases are TGTGCCAGCAGCCCCTCGCTGGGTGGATCCTACAATGAGCAGTTCTTC.

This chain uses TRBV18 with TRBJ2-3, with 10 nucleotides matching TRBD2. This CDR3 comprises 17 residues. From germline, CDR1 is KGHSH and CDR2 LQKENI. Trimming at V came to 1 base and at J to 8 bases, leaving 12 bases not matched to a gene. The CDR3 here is CASSPLAAGGSEVTQYF. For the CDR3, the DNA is TGTGCCAGCTCACCACTAGCAGCGGGAGGGTCGGAGGTTACGCAGTATTTT.

Here the CDR3 reads CASSVDLNENYGYTF. In nucleotides, the CDR3 is TGTGCCAGCAGCGTAGACCTTAACGAAAACTATGGCTACACCTTC. The chain joins TRBV9 to TRBJ1-2, with unresolved D. Trimming pared 0 bases from V and 2 bases from J, leaving 11 bases between. This CDR3 comprises 15 residues. Per the germline V gene, CDR1 is SGDLS and CDR2 is YYNGEE.

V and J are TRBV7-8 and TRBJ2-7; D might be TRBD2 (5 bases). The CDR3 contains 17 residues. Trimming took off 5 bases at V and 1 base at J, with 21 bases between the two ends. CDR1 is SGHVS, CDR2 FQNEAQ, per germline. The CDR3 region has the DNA TGTGCCAGCAGCCCCACGAGGGTTTGGCCCACTTCCTACGAGCAGTACTTC. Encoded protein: CASSPTRVWPTSYEQYF. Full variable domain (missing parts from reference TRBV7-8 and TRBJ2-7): GAGVSQSPRYKVAKRGQDVALRCDPISGHVSLFWYQQALGQGPEFLTYFQNEAQLDKSGLPSDRFFAERPEGSVSTLKIQRTQQEDSAVYLCASSPTRVWPTSYEQYFGPGTRLTVT.

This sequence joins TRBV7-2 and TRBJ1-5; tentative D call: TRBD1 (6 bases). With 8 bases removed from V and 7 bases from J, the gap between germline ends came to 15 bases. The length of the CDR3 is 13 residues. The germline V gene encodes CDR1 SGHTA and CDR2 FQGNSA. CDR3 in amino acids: CASGPTGTQPQHF. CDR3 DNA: TGTGCCAGCGGACCGACAGGAACGCAGCCCCAGCATTTT.

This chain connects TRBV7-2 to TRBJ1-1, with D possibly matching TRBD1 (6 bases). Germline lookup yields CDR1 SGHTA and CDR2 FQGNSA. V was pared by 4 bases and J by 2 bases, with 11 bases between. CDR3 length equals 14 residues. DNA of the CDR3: TGTGCCAGCAGCTGGGGGGCCAGAAACACTGAAGCTTTCTTT. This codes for CASSWGARNTEAFF.

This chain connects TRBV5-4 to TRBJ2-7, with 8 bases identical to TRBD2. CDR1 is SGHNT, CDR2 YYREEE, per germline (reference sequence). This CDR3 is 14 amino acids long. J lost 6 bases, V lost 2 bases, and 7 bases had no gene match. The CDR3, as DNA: TGTGCCAGCAGCTTAACGGGACTAGGATCCGAGCAGTACTTC. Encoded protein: CASSLTGLGSEQYF.